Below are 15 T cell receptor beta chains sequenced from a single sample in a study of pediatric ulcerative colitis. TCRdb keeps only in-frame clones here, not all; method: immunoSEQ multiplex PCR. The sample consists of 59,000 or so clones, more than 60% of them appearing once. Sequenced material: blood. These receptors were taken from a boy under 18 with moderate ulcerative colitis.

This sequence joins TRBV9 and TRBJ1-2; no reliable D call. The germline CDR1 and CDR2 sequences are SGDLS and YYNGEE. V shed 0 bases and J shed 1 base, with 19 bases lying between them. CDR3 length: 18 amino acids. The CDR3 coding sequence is TGTGCCAGCAGCGTAGCACCCACGCGGCTAAACTATAACTATGGCTACACCTTC. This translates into CASSVAPTRLNYNYGYTF.

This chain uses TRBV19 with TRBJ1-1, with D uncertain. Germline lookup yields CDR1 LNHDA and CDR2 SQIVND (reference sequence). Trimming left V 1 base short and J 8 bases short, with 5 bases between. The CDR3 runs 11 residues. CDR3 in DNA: TGTGCCAGTAGTATAGGAAGGGAAGCTTTCTTT. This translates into CASSIGREAFF.

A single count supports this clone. The CDR3 region is CASTPGRGAPRSSYEQYF. For the CDR3, the DNA is TGTGCCAGCACACCCGGGCGGGGTGCCCCCCGAAGCTCCTACGAGCAGTACTTC. The chain joins TRBV7-6 to TRBJ2-7, with D perhaps TRBD2 (6 bases). The CDR3 is 18 residues long. Germline V gene sequence: CDR1 SGHVS, CDR2 FNYEAQ. V lost 7 bases and J 0 bases, leaving 25 bases between the germline ends.

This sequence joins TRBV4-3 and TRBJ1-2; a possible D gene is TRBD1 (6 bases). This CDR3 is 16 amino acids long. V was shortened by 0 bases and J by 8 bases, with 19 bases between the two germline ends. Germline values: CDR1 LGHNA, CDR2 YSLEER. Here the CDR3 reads CASSQEKKTGLGGYTF. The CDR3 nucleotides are TGCGCCAGCAGCCAAGAAAAGAAAACAGGGCTAGGAGGCTACACCTTC.

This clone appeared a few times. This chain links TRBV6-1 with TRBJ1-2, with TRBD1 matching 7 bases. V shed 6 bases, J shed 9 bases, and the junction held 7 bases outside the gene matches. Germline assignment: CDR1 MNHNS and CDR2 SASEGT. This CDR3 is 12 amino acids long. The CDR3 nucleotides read TGTGCCAGCAGGGAACCGGGACAGAGCTACACCTTC. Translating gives CASREPGQSYTF.

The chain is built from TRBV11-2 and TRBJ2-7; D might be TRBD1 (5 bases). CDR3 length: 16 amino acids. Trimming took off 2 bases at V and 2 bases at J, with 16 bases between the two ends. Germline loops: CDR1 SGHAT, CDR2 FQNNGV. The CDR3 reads CASSLLIVATAYEQYF. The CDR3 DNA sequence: TGTGCCAGCAGCTTATTAATAGTTGCGACAGCCTACGAGCAGTACTTC.

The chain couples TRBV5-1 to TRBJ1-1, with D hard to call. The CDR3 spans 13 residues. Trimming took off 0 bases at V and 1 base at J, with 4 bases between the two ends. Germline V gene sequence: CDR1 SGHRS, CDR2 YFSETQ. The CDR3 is CASSLDPNTEAFF. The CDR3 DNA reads TGCGCCAGCAGCTTGGACCCGAACACTGAAGCTTTCTTT.

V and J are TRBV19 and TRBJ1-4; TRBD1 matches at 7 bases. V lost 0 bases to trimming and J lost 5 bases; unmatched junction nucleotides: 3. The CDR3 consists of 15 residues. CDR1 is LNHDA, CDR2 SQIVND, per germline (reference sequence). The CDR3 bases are TGTGCCAGTAGTATAGAGAGGGGGCGGAATGAAAAACTGTTTTTT. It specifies CASSIERGRNEKLFF.

CDR3 in DNA: TGTGCCAGCAGCTTAACCGGGACTGGGAATGAAAAACTGTTTTTT. It translates to CASSLTGTGNEKLFF. The chain carries TRBV7-9 and TRBJ1-4; D may be TRBD1 (5 bases). Looked up from germline, CDR1 is SEHNR and CDR2 is FQNEAQ (reference sequence). This CDR3 is built from 15 residues. Trimming stripped 2 bases from V and 5 bases from J, with 12 bases between.

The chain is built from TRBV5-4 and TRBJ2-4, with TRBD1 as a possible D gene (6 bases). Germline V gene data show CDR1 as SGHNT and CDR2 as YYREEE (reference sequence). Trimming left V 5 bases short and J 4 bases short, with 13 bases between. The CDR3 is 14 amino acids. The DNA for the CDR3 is TGTGCCAGCAGTTCTCTCCAGGGGAAAAACATTCAGTACTTC. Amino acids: CASSSLQGKNIQYF. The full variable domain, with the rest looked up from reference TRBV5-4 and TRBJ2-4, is ETGVTQSPTHLIKTRGQQVTLRCSSQSGHNTVSWYQQALGQGPQFIFQYYREEENGRGNFPPRFSGLQFPNYSSELNVNALELDDSALYLCASSSLQGKNIQYFGAGTRLSVL.

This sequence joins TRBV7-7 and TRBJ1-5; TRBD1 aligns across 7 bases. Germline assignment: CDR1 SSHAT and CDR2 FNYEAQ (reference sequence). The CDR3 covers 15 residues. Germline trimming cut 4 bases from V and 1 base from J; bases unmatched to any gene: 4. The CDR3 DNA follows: TGTGCCAGCAGCTCGAGGGACAGAAGCAATCAGCCCCAGCATTTT. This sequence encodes CASSSRDRSNQPQHF.

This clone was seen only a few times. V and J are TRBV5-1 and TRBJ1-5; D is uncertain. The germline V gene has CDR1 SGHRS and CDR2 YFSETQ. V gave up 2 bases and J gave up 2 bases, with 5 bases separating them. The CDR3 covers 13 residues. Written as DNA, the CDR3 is TGCGCCAGCAGCTTTATTGGCAATCAGCCCCAGCATTTT. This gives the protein CASSFIGNQPQHF. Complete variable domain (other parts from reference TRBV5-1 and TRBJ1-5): KAGVTQTPRYLIKTRGQQVTLSCSPISGHRSVSWYQQTPGQGLQFLFEYFSETQRNKGNFPGRFSGRQFSNSRSEMNVSTLELGDSALYLCASSFIGNQPQHFGDGTRLSIL.

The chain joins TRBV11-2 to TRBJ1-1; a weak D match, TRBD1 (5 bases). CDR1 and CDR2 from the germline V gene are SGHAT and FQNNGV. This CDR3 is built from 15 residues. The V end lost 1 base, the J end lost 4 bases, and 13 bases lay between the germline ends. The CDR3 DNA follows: TGTGCCAGCAGCTTAGGGGGGGGTGGCGGCACTGAAGCTTTCTTT. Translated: CASSLGGGGGTEAFF.

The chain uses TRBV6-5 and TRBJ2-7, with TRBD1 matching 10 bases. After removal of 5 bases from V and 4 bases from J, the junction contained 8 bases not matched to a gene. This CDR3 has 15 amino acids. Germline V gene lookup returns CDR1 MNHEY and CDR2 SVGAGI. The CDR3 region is CASSGSGTGVYEQYF. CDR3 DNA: TGTGCCAGCAGTGGCTCCGGGACAGGGGTATACGAGCAGTACTTC.

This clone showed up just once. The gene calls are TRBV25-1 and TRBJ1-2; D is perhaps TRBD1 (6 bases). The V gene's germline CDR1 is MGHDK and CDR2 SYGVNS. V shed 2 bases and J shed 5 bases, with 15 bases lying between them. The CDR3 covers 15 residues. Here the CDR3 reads CASSEGSRRGYGYTF. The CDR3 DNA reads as TGTGCCAGCAGTGAAGGGAGTAGGAGGGGGTATGGCTACACCTTC.